The rows below give T cell receptor beta chains drawn from one sample of a study of CD8+ T cells in alopecia areata. Produced via immunoSEQ multiplex PCR; TCRdb's table is partial and in-frame only. This table holds around 140,000 clones, approximately 50% found once. Sequenced material: CD4+ T cells sorted from blood, taken at week 0. These receptor sequences come from a human donor with alopecia areata. CDR3s include the opening cysteine and the closing phenylalanine or tryptophan. A D gene is named only where the DNA matches it firmly.

d_call cdr3_length j_call v_call cdr3_aa
. 14 TRBJ1-1 TRBV30 CAWSVSGSGTEAFF
TRBD2 16 TRBJ2-1 TRBV18 CASSPLGAGGSNEQFF
TRBD2 13 TRBJ2-7 TRBV29-1 CSVGTSGSYEQYF
TRBD2 15 TRBJ2-1 TRBV7-9 CASSPGTSGGRGQFF
TRBD1 14 TRBJ1-2 TRBV5-4 CASSPGQGGYGYTF
. 13 TRBJ1-5 TRBV30 CAWSLQEGLTQHF
. 14 TRBJ1-4 TRBV6-5 CASSYSTTGEKLFF
TRBD1 12 TRBJ2-1 TRBV27 CASNDRGNEQFF
TRBD2 12 TRBJ2-7 TRBV5-1 CASSRTGGEQYF
TRBD2 14 TRBJ2-1 TRBV5-1 CASSFIAGRGPQFF
. 15 TRBJ2-7 TRBV15 CATSLGGVLIYEQYF
TRBD1 15 TRBJ1-1 TRBV5-7 CASSLGDRLNTEAFF
. 15 TRBJ2-2 TRBV7-2 CASSLDGLNTGELFF
. 18 TRBJ2-7 TRBV27 CASSLFREETGKNYEQYF
. 18 TRBJ2-1 TRBV5-4 CASSSQIRGPRANLEQFF
. 12 TRBJ1-2 TRBV25-1 CASKGNLYGYTF
. 11 TRBJ1-1 TRBV30 CAWGGITGTIF
. 14 TRBJ1-5 TRBV30 CAWTDPGADQPQHF
. 16 TRBJ2-4 TRBV27 CASSTGSRSPKNIQYF
. 14 TRBJ2-7 TRBV4-3 CASSQGVASYEQYF
. 13 TRBJ2-3 TRBV29-1 CSAETLGTDTQYF
. 14 TRBJ1-1 TRBV5-5 CASSLGGANTEAFF
TRBD2 17 TRBJ2-3 TRBV9 CASSVGLAGGHTDTQYF
TRBD2 16 TRBJ2-5 TRBV7-2 CASSPRTSGKQETQYF
. 12 TRBJ2-7 TRBV30 CAWSVLGHQQYF
. 15 TRBJ2-5 TRBV4-1 CASSLGASGQETQYF
. 13 TRBJ1-2 TRBV5-1 CASSFGTNNGYTF
TRBD2 13 TRBJ2-5 TRBV7-9 CASSSGLAETQYF
. 14 TRBJ2-7 TRBV10-3 CAISEAQGVYEQYF
. 14 TRBJ1-1 TRBV25-1 CASSEVRPKAEAFF
. 14 TRBJ2-3 TRBV9 CASSGGGTTDTQYF
TRBD1 14 TRBJ1-2 TRBV29-1 CSVARQGSAYGYTF
. 14 TRBJ1-2 TRBV30 CAWTPDPVGAGYTF
TRBD2 14 TRBJ2-1 TRBV5-6 CASSLGSGRHEQFF
. 13 TRBJ2-1 TRBV11-2 CASSVRGNNEQFF
. 15 TRBJ2-5 TRBV2 CASSGGPGTRETQYF
. 14 TRBJ1-5 TRBV7-9 CASSPSGSNQPQHF
TRBD2 15 TRBJ2-1 TRBV30 CAWSHYAGAYNEQFF
TRBD1 13 TRBJ1-2 TRBV6-6 CASSPDRLGGYTF
. 15 TRBJ2-5 TRBV4-1 CASSQSGYRQETQYF
. 14 TRBJ1-1 TRBV5-4 CASSFEGVFPAAFF
TRBD1 15 TRBJ1-5 TRBV7-2 CASSSTGTGPQPQHF
. 12 TRBJ2-3 TRBV7-2 CASSSATDTQYF
TRBD1 14 TRBJ2-1 TRBV7-2 CASSLQGARAEQFF
. 14 TRBJ2-7 TRBV7-2 CASSFLGGRVEQYF